Sequencing of this TCR beta chain was carried out in a study of blood T cell repertoires in COVID-19. Study-level information: The origin of the acute and convalescent COVID-19 samples was the United States, Italy and Spain. Sample material is recorded as cDNA or gDNA derived from T cells, B-cell-depleted T cells, or PBMCs.

The CDR3 is made up of 13 amino acids. Germline-derived CDR1 and CDR2 are SNHLY and FYNNEI. V was trimmed by 2 bases and J by 6 bases, leaving 10 bases between them. As originally analysed: Estimates of nucleated cell counts were drawn from the amplification of reference gene primers. Here immunoSEQ multiplex PCR was the method, and the copy in TCRdb shows in-frame clones only, minus some. For V, J and clone size, that table is used; D and trimming come from the DNA. The table shows 250,000 to 300,000 clones, with roughly 86% occurring only once. The gene calls are TRBV2 and TRBJ1-2; D remains ambiguous. Specimen: peripheral blood. This receptor was obtained from a young man with active or convalescent COVID-19. The CDR3 DNA sequence: TGTGCCAGCAGTGAATTGTCCAGGCATGGCTACACCTTC. This encodes CASSELSRHGYTF.